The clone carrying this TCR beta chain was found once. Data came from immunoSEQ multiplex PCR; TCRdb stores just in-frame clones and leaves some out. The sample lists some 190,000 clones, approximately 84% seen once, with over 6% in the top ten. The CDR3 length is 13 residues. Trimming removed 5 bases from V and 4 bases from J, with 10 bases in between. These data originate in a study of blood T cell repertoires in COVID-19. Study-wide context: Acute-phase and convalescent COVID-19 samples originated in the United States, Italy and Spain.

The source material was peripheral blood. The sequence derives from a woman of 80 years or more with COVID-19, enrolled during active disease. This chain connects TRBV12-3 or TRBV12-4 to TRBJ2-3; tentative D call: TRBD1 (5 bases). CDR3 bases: TGTGCCAGCAGTAAGGGGTCCCCAGATACGCAGTATTTT. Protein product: CASSKGSPDTQYF.